This T cell receptor beta chain comes out of a study of siplizumab effects on memory and regulatory T cells. Study as a whole: Run as pairs, the mixed lymphocyte reactions received siplizumab at 0.9 to 1 ug/mL or no drug. Study observations and caveats: The suppressive capacity of proliferating Tregs from siplizumab cultures remained unconfirmed.

The data were produced by immunoSEQ multiplex PCR, yet TCRdb's version contains in-frame clones alone and is incomplete. This sample has nearly 20,000 clones, with around 40% found just once. Kept together in coculture, the mixed lymphocyte reaction cells spent approximately 6 days at 37°C. About this clone: Its antigen remains unidentified.

Trimming removed 4 bases from V and 3 bases from J, with 15 bases in between. This CDR3 has 15 residues. Looked up from germline, CDR1 is KGHSH and CDR2 is LQKENI. The TCR originated in a human donor in good health; the cells came from an allogeneic mixed lymphocyte reaction. Some clones in this sample may be carry-over from other donors' samples. The specimen was CFSE-low (dividing) CD4+ T cells sorted from an allogeneic mixed lymphocyte reaction. This chain connects TRBV18 to TRBJ1-1, with unresolved D. The CDR3 region is CASSLTAGVDTEAFF. CDR3 in DNA: TGTGCCAGCTCACTGACCGCCGGGGTCGACACTGAAGCTTTCTTT.